Below, 16 T cell receptor beta chains from the same sample are listed, as sequenced in a study of T cell clonality in common variable immunodeficiency. Generated by immunoSEQ multiplex PCR, the TCRdb table keeps only in-frame clones and is missing some. The sample shows about 31,000 clones, none of them appearing just once. Sequenced input: peripheral blood mononuclear cells. The receptors stem from a person aged 18 to 70 in good health.

At least ten counts were recorded for this clone. The DNA read from the CDR3 is TGCAGTGCTAGCCCGGGCTACGAG. This gives the protein CSASPGYE. The whole CDR3 sequence is CSASPGYEQYF. The chain combines TRBV20-1 with TRBJ2-7; D not certain. The CDR3 goes on 3 residues after the read ends, and that part is filled in from the germline J gene. This CDR3 has 11 residues. The germline V gene encodes CDR1 DFQATT and CDR2 SNEGSKA (reference sequence). V dropped 3 bases and J dropped 3 bases, with 6 bases sitting between them.

This clone was found a few times. The CDR3 end is not reached by the read, which stops 3 residues before it; the germline J gene fills it in. J is TRBJ1-2 and V is TRBV6-2 or TRBV6-3; D gene uncertain. The CDR3 is 16 residues long. Germline loops: CDR1 MNHEY, CDR2 SVGEGT. CDR3 DNA, as far as it was read: TGTGCCAGCAGTTCTCATGGACGACTAGCTAGCAATGAC. It is translated as CASSSHGRLASND. The whole CDR3 reads CASSSHGRLASNDYTF.

A word on this clone: From the germline J gene comes the end of the CDR3, since the read stops 3 residues before it. The V and J genes are TRBV11-2 and TRBJ2-4, with D tentatively TRBD2 (5 bases). The CDR3 contains 13 residues. Germline CDR1 and CDR2: SGHAT and FQNNGV. V lost 3 bases to trimming and J lost 5 bases, with 8 bases between them. This CDR3 reads CASSLTIQNIQYF. The DNA read from the CDR3 is TGTGCCAGCAGCTTGACTATTCAAAACATT.

In regard to this clone: The CDR3 end lies 3 residues beyond the end of the read and is filled in from the germline J gene. The chain couples TRBV29-1 to TRBJ1-2; 7 bases map to TRBD1. Germline loops: CDR1 SQVTM, CDR2 ANQGSEA. The CDR3 sequence is 15 residues long. This chain's CDR3 is CSVLPPGQTTDTYTF. The CDR3 DNA, read in part, is TGCAGCGTGCTCCCCCCGGGACAGACCACAGATACC.

In this sample, this clone turned up many times. Read sequence stops 3 residues before the CDR3 end, and the germline J gene provides the missing end. The chain is built from TRBV20-1 and TRBJ2-1; 7 bases agree with TRBD1. J lost 3 bases, V lost 3 bases, and 8 bases had no gene match. There are 15 residues in the CDR3. Germline V gene data show CDR1 as DFQATT and CDR2 as SNEGSKA (reference sequence). The covered CDR3 bases are TGCAGTGCTAGGCGAGGGGGCGAAAGCTACAATGAG. Amino acids: CSARRGGESYNE. The full CDR3 protein reads CSARRGGESYNEQFF.

This clone was counted between two and nine times. The read comes to an end 3 residues before the CDR3 does, leaving the germline J gene to fill in the end. The chain uses TRBV18 and TRBJ1-1; the D is unclear. This CDR3 contains 15 residues. Trimming removed 1 base from V and 3 bases from J, with 12 bases in between. CDR1 and CDR2 from the germline V gene are KGHSH and LQKENI. The sequenced CDR3 bases are TGTGCCAGCTCACCACGGGTGGGAGCGGACACTGAA. Protein product: CASSPRVGADTE. From start to end, the CDR3 is CASSPRVGADTEAFF.

This clone was detected many times. The read terminates 3 residues before the CDR3 end, so the remaining end is supplied by the germline J gene. The V gene is TRBV19, the J gene TRBJ2-2; TRBD2 matches at 13 bases. The germline gives CDR1 LNHDA, CDR2 SQIVND (reference sequence). The CDR3 length is 19 residues. CDR3 bases read: TGTGCTACACGGCCAAGCTCTGGACTAGCGGGGGCGAACACCGGGGAG. As protein: CATRPSSGLAGANTGE. The whole CDR3 protein is CATRPSSGLAGANTGELFF.

This clone was counted many times. The CDR3 goes on 3 residues after the read ends, and that part is filled in from the germline J gene. The chain recombines TRBV11-3 with TRBJ2-2; 7 bases map to TRBD1. The CDR3 length is 14 residues. Looked up from germline, CDR1 is SGHNT and CDR2 is YENEEA. The V and J ends lost 4 bases and 4 bases, in that order; junction bases with no gene match: 3. CDR3 protein: CASSYGTATGELFF. The sequenced CDR3 bases are TGTGCCAGCAGCTATGGGACAGCCACCGGGGAG. Full variable domain (remainder filled in from reference TRBV11-3 and TRBJ2-2): EAGVVQSPRYKIIEKKQPVAFWCNPISGHNTLYWYLQNLGQGPELLIRYENEEAVDDSQLPKDRFSAERLKGVDSTLKIQPAELGDSAVYLCASSYGTATGELFFGEGSRLTVL.

This clone has ten or more counts. The CDR3 end falls 3 residues outside the read, so it is completed with the germline J gene. V usage is TRBV6-1 and J usage is TRBJ1-4; 7 bases align to TRBD1. Germline V gives CDR1 MNHNS, CDR2 SASEGT. The CDR3 spans 14 residues. The ends lost 2 bases at V and 7 bases at J; junction bases unmatched: 4. The covered CDR3 bases are TGTGCCAGCAGTGAACCAGGGGGAGTTGAAAAA. Translated: CASSEPGGVEK. The whole CDR3 protein reads CASSEPGGVEKLFF.

This clone appeared many times. The CDR3 extends 3 residues past the end of the read, so its final part is completed from the germline J gene. The chain is built from TRBV10-3 and TRBJ2-5; TRBD1 might be the D (6 bases). V was trimmed by 2 bases and J by 4 bases, leaving 17 bases between them. The CDR3 runs to 16 residues. In germline, CDR1 is ENHRY, CDR2 SYGVKD. The chain's CDR3 is CAISEGGLGAGETQYF. CDR3 bases read: TGTGCCATCAGTGAGGGGGGCTTGGGGGCAGGAGAGACC.

This clone has ten or more counts. The read is 3 residues too short to cover the CDR3 end, so that end is filled in from the germline J gene. The chain is built from TRBV7-2 and TRBJ1-4, with 7 bases lining up with TRBD1. V was pared by 0 bases and J by 6 bases, with 1 base of the junction left unmatched. Looked up from germline, CDR1 is SGHTA and CDR2 is FQGNSA. The CDR3 has 14 residues. The CDR3 sequence is CASSLAGTDEKLFF. The sequenced CDR3 bases are TGTGCCAGCAGCTTAGCGGGGACAGATGAAAAA.

This clone was observed at least ten times. The read terminates 3 residues before the CDR3 end, so the remaining end is supplied by the germline J gene. The J gene is TRBJ1-1, the V gene TRBV7-9; 7 nucleotides align to TRBD1. Germline assignment: CDR1 SEHNR and CDR2 FQNEAQ (reference sequence). V lost 5 bases to trimming and J lost 2 bases; unmatched junction nucleotides: 8. This CDR3 comprises 15 residues. The covered CDR3 bases are TGTGCCAGCAGCAGACCCGGGACAGCCAACACTGAA. Its protein product is CASSRPGTANTE. The complete CDR3 reads CASSRPGTANTEAFF. The full variable domain, completed using reference TRBV7-9 and TRBJ1-1, is DTGVSQNPRHKITKRGQNVTFRCDPISEHNRLYWYRQTLGQGPEFLTYFQNEAQLEKSRLLSDRFSAERPKGSFSTLEIQRTEQGDSAMYLCASSRPGTANTEAFFGQGTRLTVV.

This clone was recorded at least ten times. The DNA ends 3 residues before the CDR3 does, and the rest of the CDR3 is filled in from the germline J gene. This chain joins TRBV7-2 and TRBJ2-1, with D possibly matching TRBD1 (6 bases). The CDR3 covers 15 residues. V lost 3 bases and J 0 bases, leaving 9 bases between the germline ends. In germline, CDR1 is SGHTA, CDR2 FQGNSA. CDR3 residues: CASSLGAASYNEQFF. The sequenced part of the CDR3 DNA is TGTGCCAGCAGCTTGGGGGCGGCCTCCTACAATGAG.

This clone was seen repeatedly, ten times or more. The DNA ends 3 residues before the CDR3 does, and the rest of the CDR3 is filled in from the germline J gene. This chain links TRBV7-2 with TRBJ1-3; possible D gene TRBD1, 6 bases. Germline CDR1 reads SGHTA; CDR2 reads FQGNSA. V dropped 0 bases and J dropped 2 bases, with 8 bases sitting between them. The CDR3 consists of 15 residues. CDR3 DNA (partial): TGTGCCAGCAGCTTAGCGAGGGGGACTGGAAACACC. It yields the protein CASSLARGTGNT. The full CDR3 protein reads CASSLARGTGNTIYF.

This clone was counted many times. The sequenced fragment ends 3 residues before the CDR3 boundary, so the rest is inferred from the germline J gene. The chain employs TRBV10-3 and TRBJ2-1; TRBD2 aligns across 11 bases. Germline V gives CDR1 ENHRY, CDR2 SYGVKD. The CDR3 has 16 amino acids. Trimming cost V 5 bases and J 0 bases; bases outside gene matches: 3. The CDR3 sequence is CAISTTSGSSYNEQFF. The DNA read from the CDR3 is TGTGCCATCAGTACCACTAGCGGGAGCTCCTACAATGAG.

This clone has ten or more counts. The read ends 3 residues early relative to the CDR3; the germline J gene fills the gap. The chain couples TRBV5-1 to TRBJ1-2; 7 bases agree with TRBD1. This CDR3 is 15 amino acids long. CDR1 and CDR2 from the germline V gene are SGHRS and YFSETQ. The trim removed 4 bases at V and 6 bases at J, leaving 12 bases unmatched. The CDR3 is CASSTYDRESDGYTF. CDR3 DNA, as far as it was read: TGCGCCAGCAGCACCTACGACAGGGAAAGCGATGGC.